The following is a T cell receptor (beta chain) sequence with its context. Antigen: not known. The assay was immunoSEQ multiplex PCR, and TCRdb's table has in-frame clones only and misses some. The data show about 90,000 clones, around 85% seen once. V gave up 8 bases and J gave up 4 bases; unmatched junction bases: 10. This CDR3 comprises 13 residues. Per germline, CDR1 SQVTM and CDR2 ANQGSEA. This entry is derived from a study of OX40 agonist ivuxolimab in advanced cancers. Study context: Hepatocellular carcinoma, melanoma, renal cell or head and neck cancer affected the dose-escalation patients.

Whole-study findings and limits: The work left the antigen specificity of expanded peripheral T cells undetermined. Low clonal expansion, among the lowest seen, marked partial responders at 0.1-3.0 mg/kg.

This rearrangement joins TRBV29-1 to TRBJ1-2; TRBD1 matches 7 bases. The sample was CD4+ or CD8+ T cells sorted from blood, taken in a trial of the OX40 agonist ivuxolimab. The clonotype comes from an adult with an advanced solid tumor such as melanoma, head and neck, liver or kidney cancer. The CDR3 is CSTPGGGGYGYTF. CDR3 coding DNA: TGCAGCACCCCAGGGGGAGGAGGCTATGGCTACACCTTC.